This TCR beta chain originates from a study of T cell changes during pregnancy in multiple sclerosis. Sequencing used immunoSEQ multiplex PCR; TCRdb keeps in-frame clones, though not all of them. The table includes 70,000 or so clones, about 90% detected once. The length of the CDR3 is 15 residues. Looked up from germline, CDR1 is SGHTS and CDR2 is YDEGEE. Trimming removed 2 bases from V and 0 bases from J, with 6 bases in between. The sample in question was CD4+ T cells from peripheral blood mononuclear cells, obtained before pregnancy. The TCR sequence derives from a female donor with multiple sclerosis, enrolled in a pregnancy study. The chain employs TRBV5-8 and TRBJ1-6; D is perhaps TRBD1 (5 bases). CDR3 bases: TGTGCCAGCAGCTTCGACAGCTCCTATAATTCACCCCTCCACTTT. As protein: CASSFDSSYNSPLHF.